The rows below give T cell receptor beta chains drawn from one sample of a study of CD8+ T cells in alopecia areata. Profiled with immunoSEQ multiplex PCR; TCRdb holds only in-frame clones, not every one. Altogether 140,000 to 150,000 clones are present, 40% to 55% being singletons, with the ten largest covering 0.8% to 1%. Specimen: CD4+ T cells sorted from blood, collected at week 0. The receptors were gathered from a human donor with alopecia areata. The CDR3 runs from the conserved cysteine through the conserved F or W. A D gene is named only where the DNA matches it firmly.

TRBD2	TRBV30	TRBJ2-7	CAWRMSGDYVYEQYF
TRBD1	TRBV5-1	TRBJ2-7	CASSKLGTGGDYEQYF
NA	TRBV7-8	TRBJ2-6	CASSLSSGANVLTF
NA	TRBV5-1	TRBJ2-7	CASRIASNYEQYF
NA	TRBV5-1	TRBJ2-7	CASSFGLAGYEQYF
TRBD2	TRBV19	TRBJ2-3	CASIATSGSTDTQYF
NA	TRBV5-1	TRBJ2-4	CASSLGTYNIQYF
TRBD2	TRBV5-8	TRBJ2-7	CASSPETSGTSYEQYF
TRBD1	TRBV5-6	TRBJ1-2	CASSPGTGLGYGYTF
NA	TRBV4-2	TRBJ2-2	CASRAGAPGTGELFF
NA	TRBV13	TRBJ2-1	CASSLPGVSYNEQFF